This T cell receptor beta chain stems from a study of blood T cell repertoires in COVID-19. Turning to the study itself: PBMCs, B-cell-depleted T cells, or T cells were the source of the cDNA or gDNA that made up the material.

The method was immunoSEQ multiplex PCR; TCRdb's version includes in-frame clones alone and lacks a portion of them. Of 200,000 to 250,000 clones listed, roughly four fifths are singletons. Those who participated ranged in age from about 18 to 95 years and resided in about two dozen US areas. The TCR was taken from a man between 60 and 75 years old who had recovered from COVID-19. Sequencing used PBMCs or T cells enriched from blood (not recorded which).

This CDR3 is CASSPYGGGTDTQYF. The CDR3 DNA reads TGCGCCAGCAGCCCCTATGGCGGGGGCACAGATACGCAGTATTTT. The gene calls are TRBV5-1 and TRBJ2-3; perhaps TRBD2 as D (6 bases). The V and J ends lost 4 bases and 1 base respectively, with 13 bases between them. The CDR3 sequence is 15 residues long. From germline, CDR1 is SGHRS and CDR2 YFSETQ.